These T cell receptor beta chains were read from a single sample in a study of blood T cells in healthy people across ages. TCRdb re-called the 5' RACE reads through MiXCR, storing one row per CDR3 protein. The table shows more than 500,000 distinct CDR3 sequences, with about a quarter occurring only once. These data are also associated with another study on T cells of mothers and their children.

Sequencing was done on a sample of blood. The receptors were sampled from a boy aged 2-9 years in good health. Both conserved end residues are part of each CDR3. Fields, in order: clone size, J gene, V gene, D gene, CDR3 DNA, CDR3 protein. The D gene is left open where the match is weak. For some rows the clone size is stated as once, few or many, or as a class when expanded; others skip it.

>-|TRBJ2-5|TRBV10-2|TRBD2
TGCGCCAGCGGTACTAGCGGAGCGGGCCAGTACTTC
CASGTSGAGQYF
>few|TRBJ2-7|TRBV18|TRBD2
TGTGCCAGCTCACCACGGCGGGGGTCCTACGAGCAGTACTTC
CASSPRRGSYEQYF
>few|TRBJ1-3|TRBV25-1|-
TGTGCCAGCAGTGAGGCCATCGAAAACACCATATATTTT
CASSEAIENTIYF
>-|TRBJ2-1|TRBV11-1|-
TGTGCCAGCAGCTTAAGCCGAGAGAGAGACGATGAGCAGTTCTTC
CASSLSRERDDEQFF
>-|TRBJ2-6|TRBV2|TRBD1
TGTGCCAGCAGACGCGGGACAGGGGGATTCTCTGGGGCCAACGTCCTGACTTTC
CASRRGTGGFSGANVLTF
>-|TRBJ1-5|TRBV21-1|-
TGTGCCAGCAGCAAAGAGGGGGCGGGGAATCAGCCCCAGCATTTT
CASSKEGAGNQPQHF
>few|TRBJ2-2|TRBV29-1|-
TGCAGCGTCGGACCGGCGAGCACCGGGGAGCTGTTTTTT
CSVGPASTGELFF
>few|TRBJ2-1|TRBV29-1|TRBD2
TGCAGCGTTGAAGACCCAGAACTAGCGGGAGTATCCGGTGAGCAGTTCTTC
CSVEDPELAGVSGEQFF
>many|TRBJ1-5|TRBV7-2|TRBD1
TGTGCCAGCAGCCCCGACAGGGGGGATCAGCCCCAGCATTTT
CASSPDRGDQPQHF
>few|TRBJ2-5|TRBV20-1|-
TGCAGTGTACCACAGGGAGCAGAGACCCAGTACTTC
CSVPQGAETQYF
>few|TRBJ1-2|TRBV20-1|-
TGCAGTGCTAGAGATACCCGGGCTGGAGGCTACACCTTC
CSARDTRAGGYTF
>-|TRBJ2-5|TRBV20-1|TRBD2
TGCAGTGCCTTTAGCGGGGACCCCCAAGAGACCCAGTACTTC
CSAFSGDPQETQYF
>few|TRBJ2-7|TRBV5-1|-
TGCGCCAGCAGCCAGCTGACTATCGCCTACGAGCAGTACTTC
CASSQLTIAYEQYF
>-|TRBJ2-6|TRBV3-1|-
TGTGCCAGCAGCCAATTTACGGGGTCCCTCCCTTCTGGGGCCAACGTCCTGACTTTC
CASSQFTGSLPSGANVLTF
>-|TRBJ2-7|TRBV19|TRBD2
TGTGCCAGTAGTATAGCCGGGAGGCTCCACGAGCAGTACTTC
CASSIAGRLHEQYF
>-|TRBJ2-6|TRBV12-5|-
TGTGCTTCCCTTCGGTCTGGGGCCAACGTCCTGACTTTC
CASLRSGANVLTF
>-|TRBJ2-1|TRBV10-3|-
TGTGCCATCAGTGAGGCTGACCGACAGGCTTTATCCTACAATGAGCAGTTCTTC
CAISEADRQALSYNEQFF
>many|TRBJ1-1|TRBV10-3|-
TGTGCCATCAGTGAAGGCCAGGCCCACACTGAAGCTTTCTTT
CAISEGQAHTEAFF
>-|TRBJ2-7|TRBV29-1|-
TGCAGCGTTGTTTCGGGGGCTCCCTACGAGCAGTACTTC
CSVVSGAPYEQYF
>few|TRBJ2-1|TRBV5-1|-
TGCGCCAGCAGCTCCCATGGGGCGGTCTACAATGAGCAGTTCTTC
CASSSHGAVYNEQFF
>-|TRBJ1-2|TRBV20-1|-
TGCAGTGCTAGAGTGGGGGAGACCTATGGCTACACCTTC
CSARVGETYGYTF
>-|TRBJ2-5|TRBV5-6|TRBD1
TGTGCCAGCAGCTTGCTGACAGGGGGCGGGGAGACCCAGTACTTC
CASSLLTGGGETQYF
>-|TRBJ2-1|TRBV10-3|TRBD2
TGTGCCATCACTGGGACTAGCAAAAATGAGCAGTTCTTC
CAITGTSKNEQFF
>once|TRBJ2-1|TRBV20-1|TRBD2
TGCAGTGCTAGAGATTACGGGGGGGTTTACAATGAGCAGTTCTTC
CSARDYGGVYNEQFF
>-|TRBJ2-5|TRBV29-1|TRBD1
TGCAGCGTTGTCACGCAGGGGGCGTTCTTC
CSVVTQGAFF
>-|TRBJ2-5|TRBV20-1|TRBD2
TGCAGTATGCGGGGGGTACAAGAGACCCAGTACTTC
CSMRGVQETQYF
>-|TRBJ2-7|TRBV12-3/TRBV12-4|TRBD2
TGTGCCAGCAGCCGACTAGCGGGGGGGCCCTACGAGCAGTACTTC
CASSRLAGGPYEQYF
>few|TRBJ2-7|TRBV10-2|-
TGCGCCAGCAGTGAGTCGCAAGGGGACCTCTACGAGCAGTACTTC
CASSESQGDLYEQYF
>-|TRBJ2-3|TRBV12-3/TRBV12-4|TRBD2
TGTGCCAGCAGTTCCGGGACTAGCGTAACAGATACGCAGTATTTT
CASSSGTSVTDTQYF
>-|TRBJ2-1|TRBV5-1|TRBD2
TGCGCCAGCAGCACGATTCTAGCGGGAGGACACAATGAGCAGTTCTTC
CASSTILAGGHNEQFF
>few|TRBJ1-6|TRBV21-1|-
TGTGCCAGCAGCAAAGCGGACTATAATTCACCCCTCCACTTT
CASSKADYNSPLHF
>-|TRBJ2-1|TRBV18|TRBD2
TGTGCCAGCTCACTTCTAGCGGGGGGGGCTGAGCAGTTCTTC
CASSLLAGGAEQFF
>many|TRBJ2-2|TRBV27|-
TGTGCCAGTGGGATACTCCAGGGGAACACCGGGGAGCTGTTTTTT
CASGILQGNTGELFF
>few|TRBJ2-5|TRBV20-1|TRBD2
TGCAGTGCTTTCCGACTAGCGGGAGGGGAGACCCAGTACTTC
CSAFRLAGGETQYF
>few|TRBJ2-3|TRBV10-3|-
TGTGCCAACGAGGACGACAACCCAAGCCAAGAGGATACGCAGTATTTT
CANEDDNPSQEDTQYF
>-|TRBJ1-2|TRBV29-1|-
TGCAGCGTTACCCCGGAGGGACTAAACTATGGCTACACCTTC
CSVTPEGLNYGYTF
>few|TRBJ1-6|TRBV20-1|-
TGCAGTGCTAGAGAGGGACCTTCACCCCTCCACTTT
CSAREGPSPLHF
>few|TRBJ2-1|TRBV20-1|TRBD2
TGCAGTGCAGCCGGGACTAGCGGGAGGGCCGGGGGGCAGTTCTTC
CSAAGTSGRAGGQFF
>few|TRBJ2-5|TRBV6-2/TRBV6-3|-
TGTGCCAGCAGTCCACCAACAGCGCAAGAGACCCAGTACTTC
CASSPPTAQETQYF
>few|TRBJ2-5|TRBV2|-
TGTGCCAGCAGTCCCCAGGGCAGATGGGAGACCCAGTACTTC
CASSPQGRWETQYF
>few|TRBJ2-3|TRBV5-1|-
TGCGCCAGCAGCTTGAGTACTAGGCCCACAGATACGCAGTATTTT
CASSLSTRPTDTQYF
>-|TRBJ2-2|TRBV12-3/TRBV12-4|-
TGTGCCAGCAGTTTAGTGTGGGCCGGGGAGCTGTTTTTT
CASSLVWAGELFF
>-|TRBJ1-2|TRBV12-3/TRBV12-4|-
TGTGCCAGCAGTATTGCAGCCTTTTATGGCTACACCTTC
CASSIAAFYGYTF
>few|TRBJ2-2|TRBV7-2|TRBD2
TGTGCCAGCAGCTTAGAGCGGGAGGCCGGGGAGCTGTTTTTT
CASSLEREAGELFF
>few|TRBJ2-1|TRBV7-8|TRBD2
TGTGCCAGCAGCTTGGCGCTAGCGGGGGGCCATTACAATGAGCAGTTCTTC
CASSLALAGGHYNEQFF